Listed below are T cell receptor beta chains from one sample, sequenced in a study of cytomegalovirus exposure and HLA in healthy donors. Sequencing was performed with immunoSEQ multiplex PCR; in TCRdb, only in-frame clones are kept and a portion is missing. The sample has 140,000 to 150,000 clones, 80% to 95% seen once. The sample was PBMCs. All receptors derive from a man aged 18 to 29 in good health and CMV-seronegative. Each CDR3 is given with its conserved first and last residue. A D gene is named only where the DNA matches it firmly. Clone size is shown for a subset of rows, as once, few, many or a class of expanded clone.

d_call | j_call | clone_size | v_call | cdr3_aa | cdr3_nt
NA | TRBJ2-1 | once | TRBV27 | CASSRGYNEQFF | TGTGCCAGCAGCCGGGGATACAATGAGCAGTTCTTC
TRBD2 | TRBJ2-2 | once | TRBV7-3 | CASSLGTSVSGELFF | TGTGCCAGCAGCTTAGGAACTAGCGTTTCCGGGGAGCTGTTTTTT
NA | TRBJ2-3 | NA | TRBV25-1 | CASSWRSPDTQYF | TGTGCCAGCAGTTGGAGGTCTCCAGATACGCAGTATTTT
TRBD2 | TRBJ2-1 | NA | TRBV13 | CASRAYSRTSGKSSYNEQFF | TGTGCCAGCCGAGCTTATAGTAGGACTAGCGGGAAGAGCTCCTACAATGAGCAGTTCTTC
NA | TRBJ2-5 | NA | TRBV7-8 | CASSAGSQETQYF | TGTGCCAGCAGCGCCGGGAGCCAAGAGACCCAGTACTTC
TRBD2 | TRBJ2-1 | NA | TRBV7-6 | CASSFLAGEVWANEQFF | TGTGCCAGCAGCTTCCTCGCGGGAGAAGTTTGGGCAAATGAGCAGTTCTTC
NA | TRBJ2-2 | NA | TRBV5-8 | CASSRAGTLSNTGELFF | TGTGCCAGCAGCAGGGCCGGGACACTTTCGAACACCGGGGAGCTGTTTTTT
TRBD1 | TRBJ2-6 | NA | TRBV7-8 | CASSQRTGISGANVLTF | TGTGCCAGCAGCCAACGGACAGGGATCTCTGGGGCCAACGTCCTGACTTTC
NA | TRBJ1-1 | NA | TRBV30 | CAWSRPGLNTEAFF | TGTGCCTGGAGCCGACCCGGACTTAACACTGAAGCTTTCTTT
TRBD1 | TRBJ1-4 | NA | TRBV6-1 | CASSDRTGSTNEKLFF | TGTGCCAGCAGTGACCGGACAGGGTCAACTAATGAAAAACTGTTTTTT
NA | TRBJ2-5 | NA | TRBV5-8 | CASSLGLREETQYF | TGTGCCAGCAGCCTGGGACTGAGGGAAGAGACCCAGTACTTC
NA | TRBJ2-1 | NA | TRBV28 | CASSIRQSVLNEQFF | TGTGCCAGCAGTATTAGACAATCTGTTTTAAATGAGCAGTTCTTC
TRBD1 | TRBJ1-2 | few | TRBV5-4 | CASSEGTDQYGYTF | TGTGCCAGCAGCGAGGGGACAGACCAGTATGGCTACACCTTC
TRBD2 | TRBJ2-1 | NA | TRBV13 | CASSLRLRGGSRYNEQFF | TGTGCCAGCAGCCTAAGGCTCCGGGGGGGAAGCCGGTACAATGAGCAGTTCTTC
TRBD2 | TRBJ2-1 | NA | TRBV9 | CASSVNSGVEQFF | TGTGCCAGCAGCGTAAATAGCGGGGTAGAGCAGTTCTTC
NA | TRBJ2-7 | NA | TRBV29-1 | CSVAGRLRSEQYF | TGCAGCGTGGCAGGCCGATTACGAAGCGAGCAGTACTTC
NA | TRBJ2-3 | NA | TRBV18 | CASSPYRVTDTQYF | TGTGCCAGCTCACCCTACAGGGTCACAGATACGCAGTATTTT
NA | TRBJ2-2 | NA | TRBV19 | CASSIGGFNTGELFF | TGTGCCAGTAGCATTGGCGGGTTCAACACCGGGGAGCTGTTTTTT
NA | TRBJ1-5 | once | TRBV19 | CASKVGVHQPQHF | TGTGCCAGTAAAGTAGGGGTCCATCAGCCCCAGCATTTT
NA | TRBJ1-2 | NA | TRBV7-2 | CASSLVAGSDYGYTF | TGTGCCAGCAGCTTAGTAGCCGGGAGCGACTATGGCTACACCTTC
NA | TRBJ1-6 | NA | TRBV7-9 | CASGGESPLHF | TGTGCCAGCGGGGGGGAGTCACCCCTCCACTTT
TRBD1 | TRBJ1-5 | NA | TRBV7-6 | CASSSGQDLQPQHF | TGTGCCAGCAGCTCTGGACAGGATCTTCAGCCCCAGCATTTT
NA | TRBJ2-1 | NA | TRBV29-1 | CSVEDRGYEQFF | TGCAGCGTTGAAGACCGGGGGTATGAGCAGTTCTTC
TRBD2 | TRBJ2-1 | NA | TRBV18 | CASSPDGLAGPSSYNEQFF | TGTGCCAGCTCACCGGATGGACTAGCGGGGCCCAGCTCCTACAATGAGCAGTTCTTC
NA | TRBJ2-5 | NA | TRBV30 | CAWSVGDTETQYF | TGTGCCTGGAGTGTAGGGGACACGGAGACCCAGTACTTC
TRBD1 | TRBJ2-4 | NA | TRBV30 | CAWSGDRGRYIQYF | TGTGCCTGGAGTGGAGACAGGGGGCGTTACATTCAGTACTTC
TRBD1 | TRBJ1-2 | many | TRBV9 | CASSVERGPANGYTF | TGTGCCAGCAGCGTAGAAAGGGGGCCTGCGAATGGCTACACCTTC
TRBD1 | TRBJ1-1 | once | TRBV6-1 | CASSGRDRDMNTEAFF | TGTGCCAGCAGTGGCCGGGACAGGGACATGAACACTGAAGCTTTCTTT
NA | TRBJ1-1 | NA | TRBV6-4 | CASRRTGNTEAFF | TGTGCCAGCAGGCGAACAGGGAACACTGAAGCTTTCTTT
NA | TRBJ1-2 | NA | TRBV6-6 | CASSRPEDWANYGYTF | TGTGCCAGCAGTCGCCCGGAGGATTGGGCTAACTATGGCTACACCTTC
TRBD1 | TRBJ2-1 | NA | TRBV5-4 | CASSLERDRGRSEQFF | TGTGCCAGCAGCCTCGAAAGGGACAGGGGGCGGAGTGAGCAGTTCTTC
TRBD2 | TRBJ2-1 | NA | TRBV13 | CASSLASGYNEQFF | TGTGCCAGCAGCTTAGCTAGCGGCTACAATGAGCAGTTCTTC